The source of this T cell receptor (beta chain) is a study of cytomegalovirus exposure and HLA in healthy donors. Findings of the study overall: A highly shared variant cluster was judged a likely technical artifact. Later examination showed HLA-associated TCR beta chains had greater clonal expansion than equally common others. More than 15,000 TCR beta sequences were associated with HLA alleles at 0.05 false discovery rate in a later analysis. TCR beta chain V- and J-gene trimming was linked, in a later analysis, to a missense variant in DCLRE1C.

The PCR employed 60 Vbeta primers together with 13 Jbeta primers. Repertoires were generated with immunoSEQ multiplex PCR, while TCRdb's copy carries only in-frame clones and drops some. The sample has about 160,000 clones, 68% seen once. This clone was seen just once. What it binds is unknown. Sequencing used PBMCs. This receptor was identified in a woman in her late teens or twenties in good health and CMV-seropositive.

The CDR3 DNA reads TGCGCCAGCAGCCAAGCGTCTATGCGCTACGAGCAGTACTTC. Protein sequence: CASSQASMRYEQYF. The chain recombines TRBV4-1 with TRBJ2-7; D remains unclear. Germline CDR1 is MGHRA and CDR2 is YSYEKL. This CDR3 contains 14 residues. Between the trimmed V and J ends, which lost 1 base and 3 bases, there was a span of 10 bases.